Below are 16 T cell receptor beta chains sequenced from a single sample in a study of blood T cell repertoires in COVID-19. The repertoire was sequenced with immunoSEQ multiplex PCR; TCRdb's copy has only in-frame clones and lacks some. The table includes over 250,000 clones, roughly nine tenths detected once. Source material: peripheral blood. Every receptor here comes from a man in his 60s who had recovered from COVID-19.

The genes are TRBV11-2 and TRBJ2-3, with D maybe TRBD2 (6 bases). The CDR3 loop spans 14 amino acids. CDR1 is SGHAT and CDR2 is FQNNGV in the germline V gene. The V and J ends lost 5 bases and 5 bases respectively, with 14 bases between them. The CDR3 loop reads CASSPGLRGDTQYF. In DNA form, the CDR3 reads TGTGCCAGCAGCCCGGGACTTCGCGGAGATACGCAGTATTTT.

The J gene is TRBJ1-1, the V gene TRBV19; TRBD1 might be the D (5 bases). CDR1 LNHDA and CDR2 SQIVND come from the germline V gene (reference sequence). V lost 3 bases, J lost 1 base, and 6 bases lay in between. The CDR3 totals 13 residues. The DNA for the CDR3 is TGTGCCAGTAGTATTAGGGGGAACACTGAAGCTTTCTTT. It codes for CASSIRGNTEAFF.

A note on this clone: Other nucleotide sequences in the sample specify the same CDR3. The CDR3 nucleotides are TGTGCCAGCAGTTTCTCCCTAAGCGAGCAGTACTTC. Protein sequence: CASSFSLSEQYF. The genes are TRBV12-3 or TRBV12-4 and TRBJ2-7; D gene unclear. V lost 3 bases and J 6 bases, leaving 9 bases between the germline ends. The CDR3 extends over 12 amino acids.

V gene TRBV6-6 combines with J gene TRBJ2-7; weak D call: TRBD1 (5 bases). This CDR3 contains 13 residues. Per germline, CDR1 MNHNY and CDR2 SVGAGI (reference sequence). V was clipped by 6 bases and J by 4 bases, with 13 bases between them. CDR3 nucleotides: TGTGCCAGCAGGTCACTAAGGGGTTACGAGCAGTACTTC. Translating it yields CASRSLRGYEQYF.

V and J are TRBV5-4 and TRBJ1-6; no firm D call. This CDR3 contains 14 residues. The V end lost 0 bases, the J end lost 7 bases, and 8 bases lay between the germline ends. Germline V gene data show CDR1 as SGHNT and CDR2 as YYREEE (reference sequence). CDR3 loop: CASSLEQLNSPLHF. As DNA, the CDR3 is TGTGCCAGCAGCTTGGAACAGTTGAATTCACCCCTCCACTTT.

V and J are TRBV11-2 and TRBJ2-7; D gene unclear. V dropped 1 base and J dropped 2 bases, with 6 bases sitting between them. This CDR3 region has 13 residues. The germline gives CDR1 SGHAT, CDR2 FQNNGV. CDR3: CASSLAIAYEQYF. CDR3 coding DNA: TGTGCCAGCAGCTTAGCGATAGCCTACGAGCAGTACTTC.

This clone has a single count. V is TRBV15 and J is TRBJ1-3; D not certain. This CDR3 is 16 amino acids long. From germline, CDR1 is LNHNV and CDR2 YYDKDF (reference sequence). The ends were cut back, 5 bases at V and 5 bases at J, with 19 bases in the middle. This chain's CDR3 is CATSRGLGGFRNTIYF. In DNA, the CDR3 is TGTGCCACCAGCCGCGGTCTCGGAGGGTTTCGAAACACCATATATTTT.

CDR3 DNA sequence: TGTGCCAGCAGTACTCAGGGGAACTATGGCTACACCTTC. Amino acids: CASSTQGNYGYTF. The chain couples TRBV6-6 to TRBJ1-2; perhaps TRBD1 as D (6 bases). This CDR3 is built from 13 residues. Germline assignment: CDR1 MNHNY and CDR2 SVGAGI (reference sequence). V dropped 5 bases and J dropped 2 bases, with 9 bases sitting between them.

The chain couples TRBV24-1 to TRBJ2-1; D is ambiguous. CDR3 length: 13 residues. The germline CDR1 and CDR2 sequences are KGHDR and SFDVKD. The V gene lost 2 bases and the J gene lost 3 bases, with 4 bases spanning the gap. The CDR3 nucleotides read TGTGCCACCAGTGATTCGTACTACAATGAGCAGTTCTTC. This sequence encodes CATSDSYYNEQFF.

The chain is built from TRBV7-8 and TRBJ2-5; 10 nucleotides match TRBD2. Germline CDR1 and CDR2: SGHVS and FQNEAQ. The CDR3 loop spans 16 amino acids. V trimming: 5 bases; J trimming: 7 bases; junction bases outside the gene matches: 13. The CDR3 loop reads CASSATLGLALWTQYF. The CDR3 DNA reads as TGTGCCAGCAGCGCCACCTTGGGACTAGCGCTGTGGACCCAGTACTTC.

This clone was observed a few times. V and J are TRBV7-2 and TRBJ2-7; 8 bases are shared with TRBD1. This CDR3 contains 13 residues. After removal of 5 bases from V and 2 bases from J, the junction contained 2 bases not matched to a gene. Germline assignment: CDR1 SGHTA and CDR2 FQGNSA. CDR3 loop: CASSPDRAYEQYF. CDR3 nucleotide sequence: TGTGCCAGCAGCCCGGACAGGGCCTACGAGCAGTACTTC.

This clone appeared a single time. V usage is TRBV7-5 and J usage is TRBJ1-5; no check of the table's D call, TRBD1, against the DNA was made. TRBV7-5 is marked as a pseudogene. The CDR3 extends over 21 amino acids. Here the CDR3 reads CARSSPKKTGKRGYSNQPQHF. The CDR3 DNA reads as TGTGCCAGAAGCTCCCCAAAGAAGACAGGGAAAAGGGGTTATAGCAATCAGCCCCAGCATTTT.

V and J are TRBV4-2 and TRBJ1-5, with a weak D call TRBD1 (6 bases). CDR3 length: 16 residues. With 0 bases removed from V and 1 base from J, the gap between germline ends came to 10 bases. CDR1 and CDR2 (germline): LGHNA, YNFKEQ. CDR3 protein: CASSQDDRISNQPQHF. DNA of the CDR3: TGTGCCAGCAGCCAAGACGACAGGATCAGCAATCAGCCCCAGCATTTT.

This rearrangement joins TRBV14 to TRBJ1-1; 9 bases fit TRBD1. V dropped 4 bases and J dropped 2; count of bases not matched to a gene: 5. The length of the CDR3 is 15 residues. Germline V gene data show CDR1 as SGHDN and CDR2 as FVKESK. The CDR3 DNA follows: TGTGCCAGCAGCCCCTTGGACAGGGGCAACACTGAAGCTTTCTTT. Protein: CASSPLDRGNTEAFF.

This clone showed up just once. The chain is built from TRBV11-2 and TRBJ1-1, with 10 bases aligning to TRBD1. Trimming took 4 bases from V and 1 from J; bases not matched to a gene: 3. This CDR3 contains 15 residues. Germline CDR1 SGHAT, CDR2 FQNNGV. The CDR3 is CASSYRDRGNTEAFF. CDR3 coding DNA: TGTGCCAGCAGCTACCGGGACAGGGGGAACACTGAAGCTTTCTTT.

In its sample, this clone was seen a few times. The gene calls are TRBV6-5 and TRBJ2-7; TRBD1 matches 7 bases. V lost 4 bases and J lost 3; bases outside the gene matches: 3. CDR1 is MNHEY, CDR2 SVGAGI, per germline. The CDR3 has 13 amino acids. The CDR3 DNA follows: TGTGCCAGCAGTTCTCGACAGGGCTACGAGCAGTACTTC. Translated, it gives CASSSRQGYEQYF.